The present TCR beta chain was sequenced within a study of monozygotic twins with inflammatory bowel disease (dated by TCRdb to the late 2010s). Looking at the study overall: In total, about 30 monozygotic twin pairs made up the full study: 19 Danish pairs, all IBD-discordant, plus nine German pairs, of which four were IBD-concordant and five were IBD-discordant. The search for disease-associated traits relied mainly on comparing, within discordant pairs, IBD patients with their genetically identical healthy co-twins. Each individual had, on average, about 151 000 unique TCRalpha sequences and 181 000 unique TCRbeta sequences available for analysis.

Findings and caveats that apply to the study as a whole: Repertoire similarity did not differ between concordant and discordant twins, which could be due to limited statistical power. The analysis was unable to tell different T cell subtypes apart. A decrease in TCRbeta repertoire diversity, as measured by inverse Simpson index, was observed in IBD patients compared with their healthy co-twins. No single strong signal or clonotype linked to IBD turned up in the results, so the idea that one exists was not supported. Fewer clonotypes were shared with other individuals by IBD patients than by healthy twins, most markedly in patients showing signs of disease activity. Because patients were on differing immunosuppressive treatments, the repertoires may have picked up extra background noise and inter-individual variability.

The method behind the library was 5' RACE. Each TCR library was prepared from about 3,400 ng of total RNA. For each sample, cDNA synthesis was carried out in eight separate reactions using SMARTScribe reverse transcriptase. During cDNA synthesis, template switching introduced unique molecular identifiers that contained a 6-nucleotide sample barcode. TCRalpha and TCRbeta cDNA was amplified by two nested PCRs of approximately 17 and 9 cycles, with bead purification after each PCR. Before amplification, the cDNA was treated with uracil DNA-glycosylase and purified using the QIAquick PCR purification kit. The second PCR added Illumina TruSeq-compatible adapters along with sample-specific barcodes. TapeStation and Qubit were used to check library quality and concentration, and 5 ng of each library was pooled. Sequencing of pooled libraries was carried out on an Illumina HiSeq2500 single-index Rapid Run using 2 x 100 bp reads and custom sequencing primers. The paper's processing steps were these. MiGEC version 1.2.6 was used for UMI-based consensus assembly to correct PCR and sequencing errors. V(D)J alignment, clonotype assembly and CDR3 extraction were performed with MiXCR version 2.1.1. To normalise gene usage, clonotype sharing and MAIT/NKT TCR abundance, the top 1000, 10 000 and 20 000 clonotypes in each sample were analysed. Diversity was computed as the inverse Simpson index with the vegan R package after downsampling to 27 000 UMIs. Paired Mann-Whitney U tests on discordant twin pairs were used, with Benjamini-Hochberg multiple-testing correction. Reprocessed by TCRdb, the reads give a single entry per CDR3 protein sequence, without DNA. For this entry, the V and J calls and clone size follow TCRdb and not the study's own pipeline. This sample's table carries about 420,000 distinct CDR3 sequences. Under 3% of the sample rests with the top ten.

From each donor, a roughly 2.7 ml peripheral blood sample was drawn into PAXgene tubes and stored at -80 degrees C. Total RNA was isolated from whole blood with the PAXgene blood miRNA kit on an automated QIAcube, without T cell sorting. Peripheral blood from monozygotic twin pairs, either concordant or discordant for inflammatory bowel disease, underwent deep TCRalpha and TCRbeta repertoire profiling that used unique molecular barcoding. Smoking habits were recorded for all twin pairs, with individuals classified as current, former or never smokers. The cysteine opens and the phenylalanine closes a CDR3 of 15 amino acids. No DNA sequence is on record. For CDR1 and CDR2, the germline V gene lists SGHDN and FVKESK. As for this clonotype: It has no known antigen specificity.

This clonotype originated in a human donor with ulcerative colitis or Crohn's disease, or a healthy co-twin of an affected twin (not recorded which). In this chain, TRBV14 is recombined with TRBJ1-2. The sample consisted of blood. The encoded CDR3 is CASSQDIGPVGGYTF.